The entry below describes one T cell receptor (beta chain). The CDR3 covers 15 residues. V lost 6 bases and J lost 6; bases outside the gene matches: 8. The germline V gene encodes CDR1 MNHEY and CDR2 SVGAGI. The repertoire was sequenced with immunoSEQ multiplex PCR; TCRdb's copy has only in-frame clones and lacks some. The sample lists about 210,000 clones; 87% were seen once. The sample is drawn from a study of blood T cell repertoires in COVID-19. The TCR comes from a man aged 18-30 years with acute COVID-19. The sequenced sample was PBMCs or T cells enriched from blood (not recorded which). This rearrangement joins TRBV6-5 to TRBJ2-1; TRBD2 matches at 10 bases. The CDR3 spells CASRALAGARNEQFF. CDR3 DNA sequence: TGTGCCAGCAGGGCGCTAGCGGGAGCCCGCAATGAGCAGTTCTTC.